This T cell receptor (beta chain) was found in a study of blood T cell repertoires in COVID-19. Study overall: Sources were T cells, B-cell-depleted T cells, or PBMCs; the material itself was cDNA or gDNA.

Source study methods: Amplifying reference gene primers gave estimates of nucleated cell counts. The table came from immunoSEQ multiplex PCR; TCRdb's copy has only in-frame clones and leaves some out. V and J calls and clone size are those listed in that table; D and trimming were worked out from the DNA. The table lists about 270,000 clones, around 84% of them singletons. The CDR3 contains 16 residues. With 3 bases removed from V and 2 bases from J, the gap between germline ends came to 15 bases. Germline CDR1 reads LGHDT; CDR2 reads YNNKEL (reference sequence). Patients from Seattle were sampled longitudinally, starting during active infection.

The rearrangement uses TRBV3-1 (or the pseudogene TRBV3-2) and TRBJ2-3; D remains unclear. This sequence originates from a human donor with COVID-19, enrolled during active disease. The donor label of this sample is uncertain. Sequenced input: peripheral blood. This CDR3 reads CASSHWRSLDTDTQYF. The CDR3 region has the DNA TGTGCCAGCAGCCACTGGCGGTCCCTCGACACAGATACGCAGTATTTT.